The 3 T cell receptor beta chains reported below all come from one sample, sequenced in a study of tumor-infiltrating lymphocytes in primary liver carcinoma. Blood RNA was derived from unsorted whole blood, and germline DNA was extracted too. The input was about 500 ng total RNA; TCR beta cDNA was made from it with a constant-region primer. TCR beta libraries came from three nested multiplex PCR rounds using slightly modified ARM-PCR. PCR rounds one and two used TRBV1-TRBV30 forward primers with a C-beta reverse primer for around 9 cycles each. TCRdb re-called the multiplex PCR reads through MiXCR, storing one row per CDR3 protein. The table has approximately 340,000 distinct CDR3 sequences, about 65% seen once. Input material: peripheral blood. Every receptor here comes from a man aged 35 to 55 with primary liver carcinoma and hepatitis B virus infection.

The chain employs TRBV11-2 and TRBJ1-1; TRBD1 aligns across 8 bases. The CDR3 is 18 residues long. The V gene's germline CDR1 is SGHAT and CDR2 FQNNGV. The junction had 21 bases not matched to a gene; V was cut back by 4 bases and J by 8 bases. The DNA of the CDR3 is TGTGCCAGCAGCTCTCCTAGCGGTCCCCGGGGACAGGATGGCGAAGCTTTCTTT. Protein product: CASSSPSGPRGQDGEAFF.

Details on this clonotype: The junction shows a germline mismatch at one end, possibly a read error. The rearrangement uses TRBV11-1 and TRBJ2-1; 8 nucleotides line up with TRBD2. The CDR3 consists of 15 residues. Germline V gene lookup returns CDR1 SGHAT and CDR2 FQDESV (reference sequence). CDR3: CASSQLAGPYNEHFF. CDR3 coding DNA: TGTGCCAGCAGCCAGCTAGCGGGCCCCTACAATGAGCACTTCTTC.

The chain uses TRBV6-2 or TRBV6-3 and TRBJ2-7; D is unresolved. In germline, CDR1 is MNHEY, CDR2 SVGEGT. The CDR3 is made up of 12 amino acids. V lost 1 base, J lost 4 bases, and 5 bases lay in between. The CDR3 region is CASSYFLYEQYF. The DNA of the CDR3 is TGTGCCAGCAGTTACTTCTTGTACGAGCAGTACTTC.